The present T cell receptor beta chain was sequenced within a study of blood T cells in healthy people across ages. Then a second PCR, running about 6 to 11 cycles, was carried out with a sample-barcoded 5' primer and a J-beta primer mix. MiXCR, run by TCRdb on the 5' RACE reads, gives a single entry per CDR3 protein. Altogether hundreds of thousands of distinct CDR3 sequences are present, under 30% being singletons, with the ten largest covering around 3%. A word on this clonotype: As yet, its antigen is unknown.

Germline CDR1 is ENHRY and CDR2 is SYGVKD. V dropped 5 bases and J dropped 4; count of bases not matched to a gene: 4. The CDR3 consists of 15 residues. General study findings and limits: In older individuals, TCR beta diversity per million T cells was lower, falling roughly linearly with age. It was not possible, with unsorted PBMCs, to conclusively compare naive and antigen-experienced cells. Strongly correlated with naive T cell percentage was TCR beta diversity.

In addition, the sample was reused for a study of T cells of mothers and their children.

The genes are TRBV10-3 and TRBJ2-1; 11 bases are shared with TRBD2. The sequencing sample was made of blood. This clonotype was obtained from a boy aged 10-17 years in good health. This CDR3 is CAISSSGGDYNEQFF. The CDR3 DNA sequence: TGTGCCATCAGTAGTAGCGGGGGGGATTACAATGAGCAGTTCTTC.